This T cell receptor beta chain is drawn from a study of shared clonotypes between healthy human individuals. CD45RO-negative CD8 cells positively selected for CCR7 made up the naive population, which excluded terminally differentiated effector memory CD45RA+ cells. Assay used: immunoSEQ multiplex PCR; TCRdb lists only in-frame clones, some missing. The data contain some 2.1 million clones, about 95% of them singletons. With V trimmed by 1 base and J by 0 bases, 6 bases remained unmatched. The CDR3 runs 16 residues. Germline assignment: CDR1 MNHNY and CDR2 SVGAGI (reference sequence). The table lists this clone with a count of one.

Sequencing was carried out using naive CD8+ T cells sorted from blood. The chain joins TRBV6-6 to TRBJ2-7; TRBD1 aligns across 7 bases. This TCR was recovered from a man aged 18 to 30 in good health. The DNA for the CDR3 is TGTGCCAGCAGTTACTTGCCCCGGGACAGCTCCTACGAGCAGTACTTC. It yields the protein CASSYLPRDSSYEQYF.